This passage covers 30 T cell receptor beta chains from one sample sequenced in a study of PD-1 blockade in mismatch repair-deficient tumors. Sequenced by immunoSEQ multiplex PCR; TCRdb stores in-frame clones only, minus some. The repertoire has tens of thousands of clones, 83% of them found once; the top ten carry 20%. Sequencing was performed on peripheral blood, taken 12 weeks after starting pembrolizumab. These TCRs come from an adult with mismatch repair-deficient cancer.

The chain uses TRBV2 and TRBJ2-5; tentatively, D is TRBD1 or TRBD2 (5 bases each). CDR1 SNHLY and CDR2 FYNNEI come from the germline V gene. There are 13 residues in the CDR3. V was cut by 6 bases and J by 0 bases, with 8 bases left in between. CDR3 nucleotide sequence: TGTGCCAGCAGCAGGGAGTACCAAGAGACCCAGTACTTC. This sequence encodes CASSREYQETQYF.

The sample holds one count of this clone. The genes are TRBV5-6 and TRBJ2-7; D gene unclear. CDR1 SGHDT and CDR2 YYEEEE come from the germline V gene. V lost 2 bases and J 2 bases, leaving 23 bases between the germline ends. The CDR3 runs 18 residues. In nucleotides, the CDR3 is TGTGCCAGCAGCTTTAGTCTTCTTACCAGCCCGGCACCCTACGAGCAGTACTTC. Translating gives CASSFSLLTSPAPYEQYF. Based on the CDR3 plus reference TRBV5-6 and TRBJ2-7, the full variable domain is DAGVTQSPTHLIKTRGQQVTLRCSPKSGHDTVSWYQQALGQGPQFIFQYYEEEERQRGNFPDRFSGHQFPNYSSELNVNALLLGDSALYLCASSFSLLTSPAPYEQYFGPGTRLTVT.

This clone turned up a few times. CDR3 nucleotides: TGTGCCAGCAGTGAATACGGACTGGCAGTGCGCTATGGCTACACCTTC. This codes for CASSEYGLAVRYGYTF. The J gene is TRBJ1-2, the V gene TRBV6-1; no clear D gene. Germline-derived CDR1 and CDR2 are MNHNS and SASEGT. This CDR3 is built from 16 residues. Trimming pared 2 bases from V and 4 bases from J, leaving 17 bases between.

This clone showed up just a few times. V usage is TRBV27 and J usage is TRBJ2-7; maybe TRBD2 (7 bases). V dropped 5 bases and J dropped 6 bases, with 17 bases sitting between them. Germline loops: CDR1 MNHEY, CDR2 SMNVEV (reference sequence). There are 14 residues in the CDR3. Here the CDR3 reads CASSTLGGVSEQYF. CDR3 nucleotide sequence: TGTGCCAGCAGTACTTTAGGGGGGGTCAGCGAGCAGTACTTC.

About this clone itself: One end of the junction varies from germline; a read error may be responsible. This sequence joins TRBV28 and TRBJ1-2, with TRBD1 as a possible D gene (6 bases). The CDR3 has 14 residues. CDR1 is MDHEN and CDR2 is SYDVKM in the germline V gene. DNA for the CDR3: TGTGCCAACAGTCTAGGACAGTCTGGACATGGCTACACCTTC. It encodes CANSLGQSGHGYTF.

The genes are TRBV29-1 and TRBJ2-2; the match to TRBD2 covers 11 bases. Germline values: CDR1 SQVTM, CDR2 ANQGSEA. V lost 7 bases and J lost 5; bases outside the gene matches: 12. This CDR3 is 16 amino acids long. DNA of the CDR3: TGCAGCGCCTTGAATAGCGGGAGGGCCAGGACCGGGGAGCTGTTTTTT. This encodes CSALNSGRARTGELFF.

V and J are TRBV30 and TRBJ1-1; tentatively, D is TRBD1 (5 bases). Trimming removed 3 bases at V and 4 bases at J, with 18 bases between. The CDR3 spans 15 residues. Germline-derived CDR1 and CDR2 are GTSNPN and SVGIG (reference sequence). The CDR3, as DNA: TGTGCCTGGAGCCGGGGGAAGGGTTTGGGCACTGAAGCTTTCTTT. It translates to CAWSRGKGLGTEAFF. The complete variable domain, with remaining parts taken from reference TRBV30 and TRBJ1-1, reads SQTIHQWPATLVQPVGSPLSLECTVEGTSNPNLYWYRQAAGRGLQLLFYSVGIGQISSEVPQNLSASRPQDRQFILSSKKLLLSDSGFYLCAWSRGKGLGTEAFFGQGTRLTVV.

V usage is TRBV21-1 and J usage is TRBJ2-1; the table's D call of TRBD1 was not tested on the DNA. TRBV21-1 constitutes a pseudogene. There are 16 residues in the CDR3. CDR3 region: CASSLRQKARADEQFF. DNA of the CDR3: TGTGCCAGCAGCCTCCGACAGAAGGCCCGGGCGGATGAGCAGTTCTTC.

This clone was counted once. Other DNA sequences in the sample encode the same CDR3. The CDR3 sequence is CAWSKGSDSNQPQHF. The CDR3 region has the DNA TGTGCCTGGAGCAAGGGCTCGGATAGCAATCAGCCCCAGCATTTT. This chain links TRBV30 with TRBJ1-5; D is unclear. This CDR3 contains 15 residues. Germline-derived CDR1 and CDR2 are GTSNPN and SVGIG (reference sequence). Trimming removed 3 bases at V and 0 bases at J, with 12 bases between.

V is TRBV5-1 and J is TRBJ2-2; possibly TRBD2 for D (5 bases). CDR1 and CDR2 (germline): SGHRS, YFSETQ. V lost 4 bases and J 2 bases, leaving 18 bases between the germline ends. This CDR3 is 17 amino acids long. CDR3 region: CASSPRVLAINTGELFF. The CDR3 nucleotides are TGCGCCAGCAGCCCCCGGGTTTTAGCGATTAACACCGGGGAGCTGTTTTTT.

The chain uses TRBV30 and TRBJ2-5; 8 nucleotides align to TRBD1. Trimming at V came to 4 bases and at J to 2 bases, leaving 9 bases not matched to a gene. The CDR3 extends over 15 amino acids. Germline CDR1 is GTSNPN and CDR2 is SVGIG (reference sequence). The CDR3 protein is CAWTFTRTGQETQYF. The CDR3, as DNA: TGTGCCTGGACTTTCACTCGGACAGGGCAAGAGACCCAGTACTTC.

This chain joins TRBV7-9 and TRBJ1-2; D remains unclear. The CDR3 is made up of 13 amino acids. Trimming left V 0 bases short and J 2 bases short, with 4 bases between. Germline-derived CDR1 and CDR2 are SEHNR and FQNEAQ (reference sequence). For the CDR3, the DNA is TGTGCCAGCAGCTTAGCAAAAAACTATGGCTACACCTTC. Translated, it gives CASSLAKNYGYTF.

CDR3 bases: TGTGCCAGCGGTTATAGCTACGAGCAGTACTTC. It is translated as CASGYSYEQYF. V usage is TRBV6-1 and J usage is TRBJ2-7, with D hard to call. The V gene's germline CDR1 is MNHNS and CDR2 SASEGT. V lost 8 bases and J 3 bases, leaving 8 bases between the germline ends. This CDR3 region has 11 residues.

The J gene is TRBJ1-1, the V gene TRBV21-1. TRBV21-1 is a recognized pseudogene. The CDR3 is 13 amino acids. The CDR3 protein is CASSRRREAEAFF. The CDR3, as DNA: TGTGCCAGCAGCAGACGTAGGGAGGCTGAAGCTTTCTTT.

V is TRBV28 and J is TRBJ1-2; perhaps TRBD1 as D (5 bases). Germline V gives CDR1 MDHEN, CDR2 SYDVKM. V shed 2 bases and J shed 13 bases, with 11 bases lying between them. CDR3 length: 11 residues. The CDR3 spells CASSLQGKITF. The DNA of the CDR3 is TGTGCCAGCAGTTTACAGGGTAAAATCACCTTC.

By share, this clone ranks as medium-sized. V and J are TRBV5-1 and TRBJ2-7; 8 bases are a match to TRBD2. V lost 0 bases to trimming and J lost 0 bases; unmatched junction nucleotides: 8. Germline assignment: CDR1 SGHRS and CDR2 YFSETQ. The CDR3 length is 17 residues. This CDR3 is CASSLAYSGANSYEQYF. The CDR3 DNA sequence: TGCGCCAGCAGCTTGGCCTATAGCGGGGCCAACTCCTACGAGCAGTACTTC.

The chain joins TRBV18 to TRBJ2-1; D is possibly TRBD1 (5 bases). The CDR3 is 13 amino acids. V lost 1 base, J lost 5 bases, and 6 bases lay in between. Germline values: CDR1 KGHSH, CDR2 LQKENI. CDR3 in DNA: TGTGCCAGCTCACCACAACAGGACAATGAGCAGTTCTTC. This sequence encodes CASSPQQDNEQFF.

CDR3 sequence reads: CASSHIGEVDQETQYF. CDR3 nucleotide sequence: TGTGCCAGCAGCCATATAGGGGAGGTAGACCAAGAGACCCAGTACTTC. The rearrangement links TRBV5-6 to TRBJ2-5, with a tentative D call TRBD2 (6 bases). This CDR3 is 16 amino acids long. CDR1 SGHDT and CDR2 YYEEEE come from the germline V gene. The V and J ends lost 4 bases and 0 bases respectively, with 16 bases between them.

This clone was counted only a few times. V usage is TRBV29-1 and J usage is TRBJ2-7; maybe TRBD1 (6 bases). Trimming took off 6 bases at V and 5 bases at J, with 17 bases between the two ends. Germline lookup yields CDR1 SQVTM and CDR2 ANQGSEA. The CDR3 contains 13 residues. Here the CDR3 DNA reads TGCAGCGTGGTACAGGGAAACCGCGACGAGCAGTACTTC. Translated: CSVVQGNRDEQYF.

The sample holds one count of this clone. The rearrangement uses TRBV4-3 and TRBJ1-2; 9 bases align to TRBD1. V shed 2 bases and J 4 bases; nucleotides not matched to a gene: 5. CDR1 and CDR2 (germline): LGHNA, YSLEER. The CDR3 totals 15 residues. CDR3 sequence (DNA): TGCGCCAGCAGCCAATCCCGACAGGGGGGCTATGGCTACACCTTC. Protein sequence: CASSQSRQGGYGYTF.

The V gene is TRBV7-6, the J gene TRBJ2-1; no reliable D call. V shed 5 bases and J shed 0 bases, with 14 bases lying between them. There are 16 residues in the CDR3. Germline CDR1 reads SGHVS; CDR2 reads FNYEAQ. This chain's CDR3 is CASSAVPSTSYNEQFF. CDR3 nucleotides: TGTGCCAGCAGCGCAGTACCCAGTACCTCCTACAATGAGCAGTTCTTC.

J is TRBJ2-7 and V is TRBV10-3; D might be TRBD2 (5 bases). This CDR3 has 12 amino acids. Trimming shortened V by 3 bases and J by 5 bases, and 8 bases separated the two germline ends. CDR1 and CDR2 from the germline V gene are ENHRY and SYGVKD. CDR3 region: CAISDAGNEQYF. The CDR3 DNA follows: TGTGCCATCAGTGATGCCGGGAACGAGCAGTACTTC.

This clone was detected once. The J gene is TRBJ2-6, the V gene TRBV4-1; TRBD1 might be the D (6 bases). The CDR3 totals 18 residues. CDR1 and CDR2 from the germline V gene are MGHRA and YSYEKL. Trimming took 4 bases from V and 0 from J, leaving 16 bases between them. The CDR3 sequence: CASSPLTGYHSGANVLTF. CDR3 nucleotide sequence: TGCGCCAGCAGCCCCCTGACAGGTTATCACTCTGGGGCCAACGTCCTGACTTTC.

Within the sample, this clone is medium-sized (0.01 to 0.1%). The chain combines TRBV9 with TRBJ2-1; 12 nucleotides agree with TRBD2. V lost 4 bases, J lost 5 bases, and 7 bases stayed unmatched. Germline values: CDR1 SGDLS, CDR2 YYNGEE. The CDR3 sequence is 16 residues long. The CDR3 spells CASSSLLAGGHNEQFF. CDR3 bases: TGTGCCAGCAGCTCCCTACTAGCGGGAGGTCACAATGAGCAGTTCTTC.

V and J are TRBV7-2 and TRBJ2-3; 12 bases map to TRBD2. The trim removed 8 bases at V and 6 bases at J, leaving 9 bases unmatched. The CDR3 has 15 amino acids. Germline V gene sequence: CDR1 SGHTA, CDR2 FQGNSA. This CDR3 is CASSPLAGGGDTQYF. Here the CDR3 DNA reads TGTGCCAGCTCTCCCCTAGCGGGAGGGGGGGATACGCAGTATTTT.

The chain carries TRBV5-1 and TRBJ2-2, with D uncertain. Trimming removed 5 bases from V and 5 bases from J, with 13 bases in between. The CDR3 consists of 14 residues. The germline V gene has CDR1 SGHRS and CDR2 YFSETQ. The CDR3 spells CASSYSTLTGELFF. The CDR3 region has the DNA TGCGCCAGCAGTTATAGTACCCTTACCGGGGAGCTGTTTTTT.

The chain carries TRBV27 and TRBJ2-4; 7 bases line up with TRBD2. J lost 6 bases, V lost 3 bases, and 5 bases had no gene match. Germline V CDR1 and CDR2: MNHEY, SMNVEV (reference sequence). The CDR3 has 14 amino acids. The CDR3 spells CASSLGGSINIQYF. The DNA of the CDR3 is TGTGCCAGCAGTTTGGGGGGGTCTATAAACATTCAGTACTTC.

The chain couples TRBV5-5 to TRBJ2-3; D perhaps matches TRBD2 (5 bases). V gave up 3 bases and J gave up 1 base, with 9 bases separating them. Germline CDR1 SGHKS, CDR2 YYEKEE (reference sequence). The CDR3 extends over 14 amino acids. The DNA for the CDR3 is TGTGCCAGCAGCTCGAGCGGAGGCACAGATACGCAGTATTTT. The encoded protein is CASSSSGGTDTQYF.

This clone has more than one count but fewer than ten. The CDR3 protein is CASSHNLPRDRWNYGYTF. The CDR3 nucleotides read TGTGCCAGCAGCCACAATCTACCCCGGGACCGATGGAACTATGGCTACACCTTC. V is TRBV4-2 and J is TRBJ1-2; tentative D call: TRBD1 (5 bases). Germline CDR1 is LGHNA and CDR2 is YNFKEQ. Between the trimmed V and J ends, which lost 3 bases and 2 bases, there was a span of 22 bases. The CDR3 spans 18 residues.

Written as DNA, the CDR3 is TGCGCCAGCAGCCACCCCTTGGGGGGTCAAGAGACCCAGTACTTC. It specifies CASSHPLGGQETQYF. The chain employs TRBV4-1 and TRBJ2-5; a weak D match, TRBD2 (6 bases). This CDR3 has 15 residues. V lost 3 bases and J 2 bases, leaving 13 bases between the germline ends. CDR1 and CDR2 from the germline V gene are MGHRA and YSYEKL.